The 8 T cell receptor beta chains presented below share a single source sample, sequenced in a study of T-cell reconstitution after alpha-beta-depleted transplantation in children. It was with unique molecular identifiers that the TCRbeta library was prepared. TCRdb reprocessed the PCR reads via MiXCR and lists one record per CDR3 protein. The data contain 530,000 or so distinct CDR3 sequences, roughly 27% of them singletons. The input for sequencing was PBMCs, taken before TCRalphabeta/CD19-depleted stem cell transplant. The receptors stem from a boy younger than two with Wiskott-Aldrich syndrome, due to receive a stem cell transplant.

This clonotype was seen a handful of times. The chain links TRBV27 to TRBJ1-1; D is perhaps TRBD1 (5 bases). The CDR3 contains 16 residues. Germline CDR1 is MNHEY and CDR2 is SMNVEV (reference sequence). Trimming shortened V by 1 base and J by 2 bases, and 14 bases separated the two germline ends. CDR3 DNA: TGTGCCAGCAGTTTATACGCCGGGACGGATAACACTGAAGCTTTCTTT. It specifies CASSLYAGTDNTEAFF.

About this clonotype itself: The junction shows a germline mismatch at one end, possibly a read error. The V call is TRBV29-1, the J call TRBJ2-1, with 10 bases matching TRBD1. CDR3 size: 14 residues. Germline loops: CDR1 SQVTM, CDR2 ANQGSEA. CDR3 nucleotides: TGCAGCGTGGAAGACAGGGGGCGTGAGAATGAGCAGTTCTTC. It codes for CSVEDRGRENEQFF.

This clonotype has more than one count but fewer than ten. The V gene is TRBV21-1, the J gene TRBJ1-6; the table names TRBD1, a call not compared with the DNA. TRBV21-1 is a recognized pseudogene. This CDR3 spans 16 amino acids. The CDR3: CASSKCYPANNSPLHF. In DNA, the CDR3 is TGTGCCAGCAGCAAATGCTACCCGGCCAATAATTCACCCCTCCACTTT.

The CDR3 region is CASSQGGNRQYF. In DNA, the CDR3 is TGTGCCAGCAGCCAAGGCGGAAATCGTCAGTACTTC. The chain recombines TRBV3-1 with TRBJ2-7; D unclear. Deletions cut 1 base from V and 10 bases from J, with 11 bases between. Germline values: CDR1 LGHDT, CDR2 YNNKEL (reference sequence). The CDR3 length is 12 residues.

This clonotype was seen a handful of times. The chain carries TRBV27 and TRBJ1-6; TRBD1 matches at 7 bases. The CDR3 is 16 amino acids. Germline CDR1 reads MNHEY; CDR2 reads SMNVEV (reference sequence). The ends lost 6 bases at V and 6 bases at J; junction bases unmatched: 11. CDR3 in amino acids: CASSRSVRQGNSPLHF. CDR3 in DNA: TGTGCCAGCAGCCGAAGTGTGAGACAGGGTAATTCACCCCTCCACTTT.

This clonotype showed up just a few times. J is TRBJ1-1 and V is TRBV10-3, with TRBD1 matching 7 bases. This CDR3 spans 13 amino acids. V was pared by 10 bases and J by 3 bases, with 8 bases of the junction left unmatched. CDR1 and CDR2 (germline): ENHRY, SYGVKD. The CDR3 loop reads CATTDRVDTEAFF. In DNA form, the CDR3 reads TGTGCCACCACCGACAGGGTCGACACTGAAGCTTTCTTT.

This chain connects TRBV29-1 to TRBJ1-2; D gene ambiguous. V lost 2 bases, J lost 4 bases, and 11 bases lay in between. This CDR3 has 13 residues. Germline loops: CDR1 SQVTM, CDR2 ANQGSEA. CDR3 DNA: TGCAGCGTTGAATTCGGGGTCCTCTATGGCTACACCTTC. Residues: CSVEFGVLYGYTF.

The rearrangement links TRBV28 to TRBJ2-7; D is perhaps TRBD1 (5 bases). The CDR3 spans 15 residues. Germline V gene lookup returns CDR1 MDHEN and CDR2 SYDVKM. Trimming took 5 bases from V and 4 from J, leaving 18 bases between them. Written as DNA, the CDR3 is TGTGCCAGCAGTAACAAAGGGGCTTGGCAGTACGAGCAGTACTTC. As protein: CASSNKGAWQYEQYF.